These T cell receptor beta chains were read from a single sample in a study of blood T cell repertoires in COVID-19. Using immunoSEQ multiplex PCR, the repertoire was profiled, and TCRdb retains in-frame clones only, with some absent. The data show about 180,000 clones, 80% to 90% seen once. Sequencing input: peripheral blood. Receptors were obtained from a man in his fifties or sixties with active or convalescent COVID-19. Each CDR3 is given with its conserved first and last residue. A D gene is named only where the DNA matches it firmly. Clone size is given for some rows only: seen once, a few or many times, or a class if the clone is expanded.

D gene	clone size	V gene	J gene	CDR3 protein	CDR3 DNA
-	once	TRBV18	TRBJ2-7	CASSPTAGATYEQYF	TGTGCCAGCTCACCCACTGCAGGGGCTACCTACGAGCAGTACTTC
-	-	TRBV11-1	TRBJ1-1	CASKPQTGFDTEAFF	TGTGCCAGCAAACCACAGACAGGTTTTGACACTGAAGCTTTCTTT
-	-	TRBV29-1	TRBJ1-5	CSVGGVSNQPQHF	TGCAGCGTGGGGGGTGTGAGCAATCAGCCCCAGCATTTT
TRBD2	-	TRBV4-2	TRBJ2-3	CASSQASGGFTDTQYF	TGTGCCAGCAGCCAAGCCAGCGGGGGGTTCACAGATACGCAGTATTTT
-	-	TRBV7-2	TRBJ2-2	CASSLGQFLQAGELFF	TGTGCCAGCAGCTTAGGACAATTCCTCCAGGCCGGGGAGCTGTTTTTT
-	-	TRBV5-4	TRBJ1-2	CASSLGSFWDTSGYTF	TGTGCCAGCAGCTTAGGAAGTTTCTGGGACACGAGTGGCTACACCTTC
TRBD1	-	TRBV6-5	TRBJ2-5	CASRSGKGAYVPQYF	TGTGCCAGCCGCTCGGGGAAGGGGGCCTATGTTCCCCAGTACTTC
-	-	TRBV6-5	TRBJ1-4	CASSYARTGNEKLFF	TGTGCCAGCAGTTACGCTCGGACGGGGAATGAAAAACTGTTTTTT
-	-	TRBV6-6	TRBJ1-1	CASSLPPGAGAAEAFF	TGTGCCAGCAGTTTACCCCCGGGAGCCGGAGCCGCTGAAGCTTTCTTT
-	once	TRBV5-6	TRBJ2-1	CASSRRGRGGNEQFF	TGTGCCAGCAGCCGCAGGGGGCGGGGGGGCAATGAGCAGTTCTTC
TRBD2	few	TRBV7-2	TRBJ2-2	CASSLVLLAGAGELFF	TGTGCCAGCAGCTTAGTTTTACTAGCGGGCGCCGGGGAGCTGTTTTTT
TRBD1	-	TRBV19	TRBJ2-7	CASGTATSYEQYF	TGTGCCAGTGGGACAGCGACTTCCTACGAGCAGTACTTC
-	once	TRBV3-1/TRBV3-2	TRBJ2-3	CASSRGWGLGDTQYF	TGTGCCAGCAGCCGGGGGTGGGGGCTGGGGGATACGCAGTATTTT
TRBD2	-	TRBV3-1/TRBV3-2	TRBJ2-2	CASSPTGGFLTGELFF	TGTGCCAGCAGCCCAACGGGGGGGTTCTTGACCGGGGAGCTGTTTTTT
TRBD1	-	TRBV19	TRBJ1-1	CASTKTGVETEAFF	TGTGCCAGTACAAAGACAGGGGTGGAGACTGAAGCTTTCTTT
-	-	TRBV2	TRBJ1-3	CASKGTTGNTIYF	TGTGCCAGCAAGGGGACTACCGGAAACACCATATATTTT
-	-	TRBV28	TRBJ1-1	CASRAGGPYTEAFF	TGTGCCAGCAGGGCGGGAGGCCCCTACACTGAAGCTTTCTTT
-	-	TRBV9	TRBJ2-1	CASSSPTQGRDEQFF	TGTGCCAGCAGCAGCCCAACCCAGGGTAGGGATGAGCAGTTCTTC
-	once	TRBV14	TRBJ2-3	CASSQVSFTDTQYF	TGTGCCAGCAGCCAAGTGTCTTTCACAGATACGCAGTATTTT
TRBD1	-	TRBV19	TRBJ2-1	CASSIRQGSYNEQFF	TGTGCCAGTAGTATCCGACAGGGCTCCTACAATGAGCAGTTCTTC
TRBD2	once	TRBV11-2	TRBJ2-1	CASSFSGGAYEQFF	TGTGCCAGCAGTTTTAGCGGGGGGGCGTATGAGCAGTTCTTC
-	-	TRBV6-6	TRBJ2-5	CASSTEHRETQYF	TGTGCCAGCAGTACCGAACACAGAGAGACCCAGTACTTC
TRBD2	few	TRBV2	TRBJ2-1	CASSGTSGNWNNEQFF	TGTGCCAGCAGTGGGACTAGCGGGAACTGGAACAATGAGCAGTTCTTC
TRBD1	-	TRBV5-3	TRBJ2-5	CARSLEDRGCEAEETQYF	TGTGCCAGAAGCTTGGAAGACAGGGGGTGTGAGGCGGAAGAGACCCAGTACTTC
TRBD1	-	TRBV9	TRBJ1-5	CASSPGQGNQPQHF	TGTGCCAGCAGCCCGGGACAGGGGAATCAGCCCCAGCATTTT
-	-	TRBV6-6	TRBJ1-5	CASSPQVLSNQPQHF	TGTGCCAGCAGTCCACAGGTGTTGTCCAATCAGCCCCAGCATTTT
-	-	TRBV19	TRBJ1-1	CASSVSGGWTEAFF	TGTGCCAGTAGTGTCTCGGGGGGTTGGACTGAAGCTTTCTTT
TRBD1	-	TRBV10-3	TRBJ1-5	CAISPQGNNQPQHF	TGTGCCATCAGCCCACAGGGGAACAATCAGCCCCAGCATTTT
-	-	TRBV19	TRBJ1-1	CASSIQGLDTEAFF	TGTGCCAGTAGTATACAGGGGTTGGACACTGAAGCTTTCTTT
TRBD1	-	TRBV27	TRBJ1-3	CASSLKDRGYTIYF	TGTGCCAGCAGTTTAAAGGACAGGGGTTACACCATATATTTT
TRBD1	-	TRBV4-1	TRBJ2-1	CASSQDRGRIDNEQFF	TGCGCCAGCAGCCAGGACAGGGGGCGCATTGACAATGAGCAGTTCTTC
-	-	TRBV7-2	TRBJ1-5	CASSLSTSDQPQHF	TGTGCCAGCAGCTTATCTACTTCTGATCAGCCCCAGCATTTT
-	-	TRBV5-1	TRBJ2-5	CASSSLGGLETQYF	TGCGCCAGCAGCTCCCTCGGGGGACTCGAGACCCAGTACTTC
-	few	TRBV6-1	TRBJ1-2	CASSDRGYGYTF	TGTGCCAGCAGTGACAGAGGCTATGGCTACACCTTC